The clone carrying this TCR beta chain was picked up many times. Its antigen is as yet unknown. The data originate from a study of early T cells in non-severe SARS-CoV-2 infection. Looking at the study overall: Unsorted whole blood bulk RNA was sequenced, with unpaired chains.

This CDR3 comprises 16 residues. V shed 6 bases and J 7 bases; nucleotides not matched to a gene: 14. Study-wide points: VDJdb matching, biased toward anti-spike CD8 responses, missed private and CD4 specificities.

Unique molecular identifiers were affixed to single, distinct cDNA molecules. Using its own MiXCR run on the 5' RACE reads, TCRdb lists one record per CDR3 protein. Here the sample spans some 50,000 distinct CDR3 sequences, about 9.7% being singletons. This rearrangement joins TRBV12-3 or TRBV12-4 to TRBJ2-2, with TRBD2 matching over 7 bases. The clonotype was recovered from an adult who was a healthcare worker with PCR-confirmed SARS-CoV-2 infection or an uninfected control (not recorded which). Sample: whole blood. CDR3 DNA sequence: TGTGCCAGCAGCCCTCCTCGCGGGAGTGAGGTCGGGGAGCTGTTTTTT. Its protein is CASSPPRGSEVGELFF.